Below, 3 T cell receptor beta chains from the same sample are listed, as sequenced in a study of blood T cell repertoires in COVID-19. The protocol was immunoSEQ multiplex PCR, while the TCRdb copy is restricted to in-frame clones and leaves out a portion. Here the sample spans more than 35,000 clones, about nine tenths being singletons. Sequenced material: peripheral blood. Source of these receptors: a human donor in a cohort sampled during active COVID-19.

The J gene is TRBJ2-7, the V gene TRBV12-2; the table names TRBD2, a call not compared with the DNA. TRBV12-2 is described as a pseudogene. This CDR3 comprises 15 residues. The DNA for the CDR3 is TGTGCAAGTCGCTTAGCGTCGGGGACTAGTGGCGAGCAGTACTTC. Encoded protein: CASRLASGTSGEQYF.

V and J are TRBV5-4 and TRBJ1-4; D is perhaps TRBD1 (5 bases). This CDR3 is built from 14 residues. The germline V gene encodes CDR1 SGHNT and CDR2 YYREEE (reference sequence). V lost 4 bases, J lost 5 bases, and 12 bases lay in between. The CDR3, as DNA: TGTGCCAGCAGCAGGGACGGGGGAAATGAAAAACTGTTTTTT. It is translated as CASSRDGGNEKLFF. The full variable domain, completed using reference TRBV5-4 and TRBJ1-4, is ETGVTQSPTHLIKTRGQQVTLRCSSQSGHNTVSWYQQALGQGPQFIFQYYREEENGRGNFPPRFSGLQFPNYSSELNVNALELDDSALYLCASSRDGGNEKLFFGSGTQLSVL.

A single count supports this clone. This sequence joins TRBV6-5 and TRBJ1-1, with TRBD1 identical over 11 bases. V gave up 6 bases and J gave up 11 bases; unmatched junction bases: 8. CDR1 and CDR2 (germline): MNHEY, SVGAGI. CDR3 length equals 13 residues. CDR3 in amino acids: CASSRGQGVSAFF. CDR3 bases: TGTGCCAGCAGCCGGGGACAGGGGGTATCGGCTTTCTTT.